Listed below are T cell receptor beta chains from one sample, sequenced in a study of blood T cell repertoires in COVID-19. The method was immunoSEQ multiplex PCR; TCRdb's version includes in-frame clones alone and lacks a portion of them. The sample includes around 110,000 clones, approximately 84% seen only once; the top ten take 7.5%. Sequencing input: peripheral blood. The receptors derive from a man between 65 and 85 years old with active or convalescent COVID-19. The CDR3 runs from the conserved cysteine through the conserved F or W. A D gene is named only where the DNA matches it firmly. A row's size may be missing; if present it is once, few, many or a size class.

size,J,V,D,length,CDR3,DNA
NA,TRBJ1-2,TRBV25-1,TRBD1,16,CASSKPGQGSPYGYTF,TGTGCCAGCAGTAAACCGGGACAGGGATCCCCCTATGGCTACACCTTC
NA,TRBJ1-6,TRBV10-3,TRBD1,13,CAIWDRDNSPLHF,TGTGCCATCTGGGACAGAGATAATTCACCCCTCCACTTT
NA,TRBJ2-1,TRBV30,NA,13,CAWSVRTNNEQFF,TGTGCCTGGAGTGTGAGGACTAACAATGAGCAGTTCTTC
NA,TRBJ1-4,TRBV4-3,NA,15,CASSQEGFGNEKLFF,TGCGCCAGCAGCCAAGAGGGCTTTGGTAATGAAAAACTGTTTTTT
NA,TRBJ2-7,TRBV15,TRBD2,15,CATSRDLGGSNEQYF,TGTGCCACCAGCAGAGATTTGGGGGGGTCCAACGAGCAGTACTTC
few,TRBJ1-1,TRBV5-1,NA,13,CASSLAYRERAFF,TGCGCCAGCAGCTTGGCCTACAGGGAGAGAGCTTTCTTT
NA,TRBJ1-5,TRBV19,TRBD1,14,CASSRDRGNQPQHF,TGTGCCAGTAGTCGGGACAGGGGCAATCAGCCCCAGCATTTT
once,TRBJ2-1,TRBV3-1/TRBV3-2,TRBD1,16,CASSQPTGGMYNEQFF,TGTGCCAGCAGCCAACCAACAGGGGGAATGTACAATGAGCAGTTCTTC
NA,TRBJ2-3,TRBV5-4,TRBD2,14,CASTFGGGTDTQYF,TGTGCCAGCACCTTCGGGGGGGGCACAGATACGCAGTATTTT
NA,TRBJ1-4,TRBV3-1/TRBV3-2,NA,14,CASSQADGGEKLFF,TGTGCCAGCAGCCAAGCGGACGGGGGGGAAAAACTGTTTTTT
NA,TRBJ1-1,TRBV14,NA,13,CASSQDYDFIAFF,TGTGCCAGCAGCCAAGATTACGACTTCATCGCTTTCTTT
NA,TRBJ2-7,TRBV7-2,TRBD2,16,CASSGTSGRGPYEQYF,TGTGCCAGCAGCGGGACTAGCGGGAGGGGCCCCTACGAGCAGTACTTC
NA,TRBJ1-1,TRBV7-3,NA,14,CASSFRGGTTEAFF,TGTGCCAGCAGCTTTAGGGGGGGCACAACTGAAGCTTTCTTT
NA,TRBJ2-7,TRBV4-1,NA,17,CASSQEQSGTYSYEQYF,TGCGCCAGCAGCCAAGAACAGTCAGGGACTTACTCCTACGAGCAGTACTTC
NA,TRBJ1-1,TRBV5-1,TRBD1,14,CASSGGQMNTEAFF,TGCGCCAGCAGCGGGGGACAGATGAACACTGAAGCTTTCTTT
once,TRBJ1-5,TRBV2,NA,14,CASSDGRGEQPQHF,TGTGCCAGCAGTGACGGACGCGGGGAGCAGCCCCAGCATTTT
once,TRBJ2-5,TRBV24-1,TRBD2,15,CATSESSGGGETQYF,TGTGCCACCAGTGAGTCTAGCGGAGGAGGGGAGACCCAGTACTTC
NA,TRBJ2-5,TRBV5-4,NA,14,CASRREPSEETQYF,TGTGCCAGCAGGAGGGAGCCCTCCGAAGAGACCCAGTACTTC
once,TRBJ1-3,TRBV10-3,NA,15,CAISRQATSGNTIYF,TGTGCCATCAGCCGACAGGCAACCTCTGGAAACACCATATATTTT
NA,TRBJ1-3,TRBV18,NA,17,CASSPPQGTNSGNTIYF,TGTGCCAGCTCACCACCGCAGGGGACAAACTCTGGAAACACCATATATTTT
NA,TRBJ1-4,TRBV19,NA,15,CASSSPGEGTEKLFF,TGTGCCAGTAGTAGCCCAGGGGAGGGAACCGAAAAACTGTTTTTT
NA,TRBJ2-5,TRBV27,TRBD2,14,CASSFTSGSGTQYF,TGTGCCAGCAGTTTCACTAGCGGGAGTGGGACCCAGTACTTC
NA,TRBJ1-5,TRBV11-3,NA,13,CASSGQPGQPQHF,TGTGCCAGCAGCGGACAGCCGGGGCAGCCCCAGCATTTT
once,TRBJ1-2,TRBV10-3,NA,13,CAIASPRDYGYTF,TGTGCCATCGCGTCGCCCAGGGATTATGGCTACACCTTC
many,TRBJ2-7,TRBV5-1,TRBD1,14,CASSGDTGAYEQYF,TGCGCCAGCAGCGGGGACACAGGGGCCTACGAGCAGTACTTC
NA,TRBJ1-4,TRBV11-2,NA,13,CASSLGGVEKLFF,TGTGCCAGCAGCTTAGGGGGGGTTGAAAAACTGTTTTTT
NA,TRBJ2-3,TRBV24-1,TRBD1,16,CATGGWGQGRPDTQYF,TGTGCCACCGGGGGATGGGGACAGGGTCGCCCAGATACGCAGTATTTT
few,TRBJ1-5,TRBV4-1,TRBD1,17,CASSQALLGQGDQPQHF,TGCGCCAGCAGCCAAGCACTATTGGGACAGGGGGATCAGCCCCAGCATTTT
NA,TRBJ2-2,TRBV30,TRBD1,14,CAWGTARNTGELFF,TGTGCCTGGGGGACAGCCCGGAACACCGGGGAGCTGTTTTTT
once,TRBJ1-1,TRBV5-1,TRBD1,14,CASTFGSGGTEAFF,TGCGCCAGCACCTTCGGGTCAGGGGGCACTGAAGCTTTCTTT
NA,TRBJ1-2,TRBV5-4,NA,13,CASSFPGDIGYTF,TGTGCCAGCAGCTTCCCCGGGGACATTGGCTACACCTTC
NA,TRBJ2-5,TRBV7-3,TRBD1,14,CASSPWDRGGTQYF,TGTGCCAGCAGCCCCTGGGACAGGGGAGGGACCCAGTACTTC
NA,TRBJ1-1,TRBV3-1/TRBV3-2,TRBD1,13,CASSQAGTGEAFF,TGTGCCAGCAGCCAAGCCGGGACAGGTGAAGCTTTCTTT
once,TRBJ2-2,TRBV7-2,TRBD2,18,CASSLDLAGGIGTGELFF,TGTGCCAGCAGCTTAGACTTAGCGGGGGGTATCGGGACCGGGGAGCTGTTTTTT
NA,TRBJ2-3,TRBV5-1,TRBD2,15,CASSESGRNTDTQYF,TGCGCCAGCAGCGAGAGCGGGAGGAACACAGATACGCAGTATTTT
NA,TRBJ2-2,TRBV9,NA,15,CASSVELATTGELFF,TGTGCCAGCAGCGTAGAGCTAGCGACCACCGGGGAGCTGTTTTTT
NA,TRBJ2-1,TRBV7-6,TRBD1,15,CASSLDRGPYNEQFF,TGTGCCAGCAGCTTGGACAGGGGTCCCTACAATGAGCAGTTCTTC
few,TRBJ1-2,TRBV6-2/TRBV6-3,NA,13,CASSYEESYGYTF,TGTGCCAGCAGTTACGAGGAGAGCTATGGCTACACCTTC
NA,TRBJ2-5,TRBV18,NA,16,CASSPPRGTSGETQYF,TGTGCCAGCTCACCACCTCGCGGGACTTCAGGAGAGACCCAGTACTTC
NA,TRBJ2-1,TRBV30,NA,14,CAWSVRAGANEQFF,TGTGCCTGGAGTGTACGCGCAGGGGCTAATGAGCAGTTCTTC